These 11 T cell receptor beta chains were sequenced from one sample in a study of cytomegalovirus exposure and HLA in healthy donors. It was with 60 Vbeta and 13 Jbeta primers that the PCR ran. The table came from immunoSEQ multiplex PCR; TCRdb's copy has only in-frame clones and leaves some out. The table records approximately 70,000 clones, about 73% of them present only once. Sequencing used PBMCs. Source of these receptors: a woman aged 55-70 years in good health and CMV-seropositive.

The V call is TRBV7-2, the J call TRBJ2-2; D not certain. The V end was cut by 1 base, the J end by 3 bases, with 12 bases between. The CDR3 is 16 amino acids. The germline V gene has CDR1 SGHTA and CDR2 FQGNSA. The chain's CDR3 is CASSLGAGQYTGELFF. The CDR3 coding sequence is TGTGCCAGCAGCTTAGGGGCTGGTCAATACACCGGGGAGCTGTTTTTT.

The chain joins TRBV25-1 to TRBJ1-5, with 7 bases matching TRBD1. V trimming: 3 bases; J trimming: 7 bases; junction bases outside the gene matches: 6. This CDR3 has 14 amino acids. Germline assignment: CDR1 MGHDK and CDR2 SYGVNS. The DNA for the CDR3 is TGTGCCAGCAGTGATGACAGGGTCTACCAGCCCCAGCATTTT. Amino acid sequence: CASSDDRVYQPQHF.

The chain has TRBV11-3 and TRBJ2-2; D is perhaps TRBD1 (5 bases). This CDR3 has 14 residues. V lost 2 bases and J lost 1, with 5 bases in between. CDR1 and CDR2 (germline): SGHNT, YENEEA. Here the CDR3 reads CASSLTGNTGELFF. CDR3 nucleotide sequence: TGTGCCAGCAGCTTAACAGGGAACACCGGGGAGCTGTTTTTT.

This clone was seen a few times. CDR3 region: CAISESGPTWTGELFF. CDR3 DNA: TGTGCCATCAGTGAGTCGGGCCCCACGTGGACCGGGGAGCTGTTTTTT. The chain is built from TRBV10-3 and TRBJ2-2; D is unresolved. The CDR3 has 16 amino acids. V was trimmed by 0 bases and J by 5 bases, leaving 13 bases between them. Looked up from germline, CDR1 is ENHRY and CDR2 is SYGVKD.

This sequence joins TRBV2 and TRBJ1-3; D gene unclear. The ends were cut back, 0 bases at V and 6 bases at J, with 15 bases in the middle. Germline loops: CDR1 SNHLY, CDR2 FYNNEI. This CDR3 has 16 residues. In nucleotides, the CDR3 is TGTGCCAGCAGTGAAGCGGGCAGCTCTGGTGCAAACACCATATATTTT. It codes for CASSEAGSSGANTIYF.

The genes are TRBV6-6 and TRBJ2-7; 7 bases line up with TRBD1. The length of the CDR3 is 15 residues. The ends lost 6 bases at V and 5 bases at J; junction bases unmatched: 13. Germline V gene data show CDR1 as MNHNY and CDR2 as SVGAGI (reference sequence). The CDR3 DNA sequence: TGTGCCAGCAGATCAGAACAGGGGCGAAGGAACGAGCAGTACTTC. Protein sequence: CASRSEQGRRNEQYF.

CDR3 DNA sequence: TGTGCCATCAGTGCTCAGGGTTTTGCTGAGCAGTTCTTC. This codes for CAISAQGFAEQFF. V usage is TRBV10-3 and J usage is TRBJ2-1, with TRBD1 as a possible D gene (5 bases). The V gene lost 4 bases and the J gene lost 9 bases, with 13 bases spanning the gap. Germline V lookup: CDR1 ENHRY, CDR2 SYGVKD. The CDR3 extends over 13 amino acids.

This clone was counted between two and nine times. The chain has TRBV5-6 and TRBJ2-7, with D perhaps TRBD2 (5 bases). The germline CDR1 and CDR2 sequences are SGHDT and YYEEEE. V shed 5 bases and J shed 6 bases, with 27 bases lying between them. The CDR3 length is 17 residues. DNA for the CDR3: TGTGCCAGCAGTAAACGGGTCGTCCCTAGCATCCCGCGCGAGCAGTACTTC. It is translated as CASSKRVVPSIPREQYF.

The V and J genes are TRBV7-2 and TRBJ1-4; D ambiguous. This CDR3 contains 14 residues. Germline loops: CDR1 SGHTA, CDR2 FQGNSA. V lost 2 bases and J lost 8, with 12 bases in between. CDR3 sequence: CASSLQHRGEKLFF. DNA of the CDR3: TGTGCCAGCAGCTTACAACATCGAGGGGAAAAACTGTTTTTT.

V is TRBV2 and J is TRBJ2-7, with D perhaps TRBD1 (7 bases). Trimming removed 8 bases at V and 6 bases at J, with 14 bases between. The V gene's germline CDR1 is SNHLY and CDR2 FYNNEI. This CDR3 contains 12 residues. The CDR3 protein is CASSRQGGEQYF. The CDR3 DNA follows: TGTGCCAGCTCCCGCCAGGGGGGCGAGCAGTACTTC.

The chain couples TRBV9 to TRBJ1-1; 9 nucleotides match TRBD1. Trimming at V came to 3 bases and at J to 1 base, leaving 4 bases not matched to a gene. Germline-derived CDR1 and CDR2 are SGDLS and YYNGEE. The CDR3 contains 15 residues. This CDR3 reads CASSGPGQGNTEAFF. In DNA form, the CDR3 reads TGTGCCAGCAGCGGACCGGGACAGGGGAACACTGAAGCTTTCTTT. Full variable domain (remainder filled in from reference TRBV9 and TRBJ1-1): DSGVTQTPKHLITATGQRVTLRCSPRSGDLSVYWYQQSLDQGLQFLIQYYNGEERAKGNILERFSAQQFPDLHSELNLSSLELGDSALYFCASSGPGQGNTEAFFGQGTRLTVV.